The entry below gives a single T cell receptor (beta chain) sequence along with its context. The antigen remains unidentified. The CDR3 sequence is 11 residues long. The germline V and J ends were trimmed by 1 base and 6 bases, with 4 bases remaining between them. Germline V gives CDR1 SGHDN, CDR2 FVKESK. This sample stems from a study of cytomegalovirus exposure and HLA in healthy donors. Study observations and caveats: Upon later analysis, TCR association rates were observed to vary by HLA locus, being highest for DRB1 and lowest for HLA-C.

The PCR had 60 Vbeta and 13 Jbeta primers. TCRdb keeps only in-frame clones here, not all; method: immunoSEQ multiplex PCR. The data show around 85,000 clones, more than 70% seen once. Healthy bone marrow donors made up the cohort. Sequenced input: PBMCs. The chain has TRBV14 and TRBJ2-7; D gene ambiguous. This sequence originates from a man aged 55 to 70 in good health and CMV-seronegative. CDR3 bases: TGTGCCAGCAGCCAAGGAGGCGAGCAGTACTTC. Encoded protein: CASSQGGEQYF.